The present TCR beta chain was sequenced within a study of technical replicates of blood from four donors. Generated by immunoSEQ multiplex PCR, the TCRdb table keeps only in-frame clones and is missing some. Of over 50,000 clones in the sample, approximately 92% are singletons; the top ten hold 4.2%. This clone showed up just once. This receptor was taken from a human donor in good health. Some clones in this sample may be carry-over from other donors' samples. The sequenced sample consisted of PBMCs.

CDR3 region: CASSRTKGSGADTQYF. DNA for the CDR3: TGCGCCAGCAGCCGGACTAAAGGGTCTGGCGCAGATACGCAGTATTTT. The V call is TRBV4-3, the J call TRBJ2-3, with D perhaps TRBD2 (6 bases). The ends were cut back, 4 bases at V and 4 bases at J, with 18 bases in the middle. Looked up from germline, CDR1 is LGHNA and CDR2 is YSLEER. The CDR3 sequence is 16 residues long.